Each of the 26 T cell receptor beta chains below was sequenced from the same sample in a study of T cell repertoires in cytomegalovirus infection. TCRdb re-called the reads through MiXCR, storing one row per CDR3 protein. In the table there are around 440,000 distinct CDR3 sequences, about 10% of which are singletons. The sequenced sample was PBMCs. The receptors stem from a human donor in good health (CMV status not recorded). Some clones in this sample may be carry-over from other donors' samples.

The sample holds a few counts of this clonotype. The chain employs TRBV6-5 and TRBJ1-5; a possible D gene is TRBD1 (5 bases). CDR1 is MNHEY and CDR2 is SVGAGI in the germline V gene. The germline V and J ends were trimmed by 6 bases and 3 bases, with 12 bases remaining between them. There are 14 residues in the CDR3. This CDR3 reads CASSYDSFNQPQHF. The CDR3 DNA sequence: TGTGCCAGCAGCTACGACAGTTTCAATCAGCCCCAGCATTTT.

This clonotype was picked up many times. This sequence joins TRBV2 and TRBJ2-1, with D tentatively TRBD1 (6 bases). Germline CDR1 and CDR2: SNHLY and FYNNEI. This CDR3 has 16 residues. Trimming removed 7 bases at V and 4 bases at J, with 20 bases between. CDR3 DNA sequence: TGTGCCAGCAAGGGTTATAGGGCAGGGGAATACAATGAGCAGTTCTTC. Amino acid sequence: CASKGYRAGEYNEQFF.

CDR3 loop: CASSPRLAGGRANAGELFF. In nucleotides, the CDR3 is TGTGCCAGCAGTCCACGACTAGCGGGAGGTAGGGCCAACGCCGGGGAGCTGTTTTTT. The chain has TRBV2 and TRBJ2-2; 13 nucleotides align to TRBD2. The length of the CDR3 is 19 residues. Per germline, CDR1 SNHLY and CDR2 FYNNEI. J lost 6 bases, V lost 5 bases, and 15 bases had no gene match.

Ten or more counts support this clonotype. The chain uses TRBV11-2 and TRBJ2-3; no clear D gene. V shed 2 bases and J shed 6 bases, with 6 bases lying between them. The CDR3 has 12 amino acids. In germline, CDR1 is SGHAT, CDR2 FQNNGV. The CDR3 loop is CASSLLADTQYF. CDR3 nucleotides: TGTGCCAGCAGCTTACTCGCGGATACGCAGTATTTT.

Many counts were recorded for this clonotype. The CDR3 protein is CASSSVQGSSYEQYF. In DNA, the CDR3 is TGTGCCAGCAGCTCCGTACAGGGCTCCTCCTACGAGCAGTACTTC. The rearrangement links TRBV7-2 to TRBJ2-7, with D possibly being TRBD1 (6 bases). The length of the CDR3 is 15 residues. The germline CDR1 and CDR2 sequences are SGHTA and FQGNSA. V gave up 4 bases and J gave up 0 bases, with 13 bases separating them.

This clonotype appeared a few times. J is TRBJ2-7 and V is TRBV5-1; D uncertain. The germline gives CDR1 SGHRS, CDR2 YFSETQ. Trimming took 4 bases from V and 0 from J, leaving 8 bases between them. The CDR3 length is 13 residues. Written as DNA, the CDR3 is TGCGCCAGCAGCCCTCAGCCCTCCTACGAGCAGTACTTC. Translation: CASSPQPSYEQYF.

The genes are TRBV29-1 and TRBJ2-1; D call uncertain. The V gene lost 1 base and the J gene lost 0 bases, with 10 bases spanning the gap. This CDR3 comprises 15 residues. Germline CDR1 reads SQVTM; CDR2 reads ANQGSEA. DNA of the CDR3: TGCAGCGTTGAAGGTTCGCTAGTCTCCTACAATGAGCAGTTCTTC. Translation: CSVEGSLVSYNEQFF.

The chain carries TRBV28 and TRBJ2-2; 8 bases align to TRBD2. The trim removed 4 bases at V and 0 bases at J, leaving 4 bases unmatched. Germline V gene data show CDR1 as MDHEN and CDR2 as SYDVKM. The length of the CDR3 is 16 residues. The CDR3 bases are TGTGCCAGCAGTTCCGGGGGGGCCACGAACACCGGGGAGCTGTTTTTT. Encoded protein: CASSSGGATNTGELFF.

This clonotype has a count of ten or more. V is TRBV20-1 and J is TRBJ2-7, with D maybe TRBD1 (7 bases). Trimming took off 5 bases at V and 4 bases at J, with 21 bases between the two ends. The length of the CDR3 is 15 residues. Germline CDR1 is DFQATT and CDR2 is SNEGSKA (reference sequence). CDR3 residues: CSAQLQGGATYEQYF. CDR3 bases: TGCAGTGCTCAACTCCAGGGGGGCGCCACTTACGAGCAGTACTTC.

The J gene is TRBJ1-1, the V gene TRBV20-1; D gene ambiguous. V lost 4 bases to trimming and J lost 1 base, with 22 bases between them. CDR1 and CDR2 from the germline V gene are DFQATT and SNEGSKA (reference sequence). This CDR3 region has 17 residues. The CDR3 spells CSATSSTSALSNTEAFF. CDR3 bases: TGCAGTGCTACATCCTCGACTTCGGCCCTGTCGAACACTGAAGCTTTCTTT.

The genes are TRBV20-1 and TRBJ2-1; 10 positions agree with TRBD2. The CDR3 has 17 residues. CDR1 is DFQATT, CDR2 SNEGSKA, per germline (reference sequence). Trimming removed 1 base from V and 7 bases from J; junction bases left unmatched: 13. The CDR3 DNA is TGCAGTGCTAGAGTTCGCCAGGGCCGAGCGGGAGGGAATGAGCAGTTCTTC. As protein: CSARVRQGRAGGNEQFF.

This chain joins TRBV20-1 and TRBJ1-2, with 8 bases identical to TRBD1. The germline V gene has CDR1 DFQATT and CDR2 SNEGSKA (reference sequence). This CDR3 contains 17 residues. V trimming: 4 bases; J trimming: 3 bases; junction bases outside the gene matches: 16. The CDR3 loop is CSAKEISGQGLYYGYTF. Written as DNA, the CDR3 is TGCAGTGCTAAAGAAATTTCTGGACAGGGACTGTACTATGGCTACACCTTC.

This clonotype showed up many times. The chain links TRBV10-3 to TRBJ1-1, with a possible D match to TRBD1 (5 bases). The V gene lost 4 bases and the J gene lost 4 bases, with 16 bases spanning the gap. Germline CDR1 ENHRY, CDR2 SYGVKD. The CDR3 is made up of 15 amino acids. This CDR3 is CAISGGDTPGTEAFF. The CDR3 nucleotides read TGTGCCATCAGTGGGGGGGATACCCCGGGCACTGAAGCTTTCTTT.

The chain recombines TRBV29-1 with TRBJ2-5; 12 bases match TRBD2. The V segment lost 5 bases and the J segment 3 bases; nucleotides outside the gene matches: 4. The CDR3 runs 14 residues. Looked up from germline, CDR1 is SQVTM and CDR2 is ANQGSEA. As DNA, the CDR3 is TGCAGCGTTTCGCGGACTAGCGGGAAAGAGACCCAGTACTTC. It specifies CSVSRTSGKETQYF. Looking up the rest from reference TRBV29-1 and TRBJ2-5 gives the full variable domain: SAVISQKPSRDICQRGTSLTIQCQVDSQVTMMFWYRQQPGQSLTLIATANQGSEATYESGFVIDKFPISRPNLTFSTLTVSNMSPEDSSIYLCSVSRTSGKETQYFGPGTRLLVL.

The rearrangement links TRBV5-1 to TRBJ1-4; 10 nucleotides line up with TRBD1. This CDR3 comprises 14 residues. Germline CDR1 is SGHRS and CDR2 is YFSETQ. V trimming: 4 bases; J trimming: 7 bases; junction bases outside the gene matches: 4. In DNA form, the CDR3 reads TGCGCCAGCAGCCTACGGGACAGGGGTGAAAAACTGTTTTTT. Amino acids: CASSLRDRGEKLFF.

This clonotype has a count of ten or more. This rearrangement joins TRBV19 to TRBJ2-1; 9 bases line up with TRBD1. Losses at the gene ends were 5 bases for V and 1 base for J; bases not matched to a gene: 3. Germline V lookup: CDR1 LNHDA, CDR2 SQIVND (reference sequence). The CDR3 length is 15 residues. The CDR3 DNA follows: TGTGCCAGTAGTGCACAGGGGGCGTCCTACAATGAGCAGTTCTTC. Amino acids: CASSAQGASYNEQFF.

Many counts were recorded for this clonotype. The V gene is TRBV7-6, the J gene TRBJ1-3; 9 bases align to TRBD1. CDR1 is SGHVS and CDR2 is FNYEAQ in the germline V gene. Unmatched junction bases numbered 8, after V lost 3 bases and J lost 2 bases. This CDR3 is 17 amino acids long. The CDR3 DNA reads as TGTGCCAGCAGCTTGATCCGGGACAGGGAGGCTGGAAACACCATATATTTT. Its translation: CASSLIRDREAGNTIYF.

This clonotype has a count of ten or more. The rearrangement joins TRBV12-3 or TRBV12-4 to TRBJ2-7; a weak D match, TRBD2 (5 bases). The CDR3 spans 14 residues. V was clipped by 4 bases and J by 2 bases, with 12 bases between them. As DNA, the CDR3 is TGTGCCAGCAGTTCGGGCGGGTTGGCCTACGAGCAGTACTTC. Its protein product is CASSSGGLAYEQYF.

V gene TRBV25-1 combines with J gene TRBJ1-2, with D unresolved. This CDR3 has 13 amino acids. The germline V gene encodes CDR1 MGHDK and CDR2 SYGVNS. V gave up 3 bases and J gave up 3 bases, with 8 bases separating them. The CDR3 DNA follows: TGTGCCAGCAGTGAGAGCAGAGACTATGGCTACACCTTC. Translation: CASSESRDYGYTF.

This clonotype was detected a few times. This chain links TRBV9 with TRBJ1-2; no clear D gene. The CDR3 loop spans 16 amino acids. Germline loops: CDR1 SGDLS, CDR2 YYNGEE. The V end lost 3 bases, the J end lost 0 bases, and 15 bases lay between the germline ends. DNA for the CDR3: TGTGCCAGCAGCGCCGAATCCAGGACGTCTAACTATGGCTACACCTTC. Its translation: CASSAESRTSNYGYTF.

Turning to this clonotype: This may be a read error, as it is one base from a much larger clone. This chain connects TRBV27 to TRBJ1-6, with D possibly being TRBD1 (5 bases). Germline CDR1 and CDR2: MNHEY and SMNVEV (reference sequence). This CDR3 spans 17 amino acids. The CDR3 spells CASSFIPLRGDNTPLHF. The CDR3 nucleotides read TGTGCCAGCAGTTTCATACCCCTGAGGGGAGATAATACACCCCTCCACTTT.

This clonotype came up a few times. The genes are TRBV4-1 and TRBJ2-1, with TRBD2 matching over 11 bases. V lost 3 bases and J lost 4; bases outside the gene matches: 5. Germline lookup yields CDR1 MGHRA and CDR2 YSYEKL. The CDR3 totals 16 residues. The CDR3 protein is CASSQDSGGGYNEQFF. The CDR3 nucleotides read TGCGCCAGCAGCCAGGATAGCGGGGGGGGTTACAATGAGCAGTTCTTC.

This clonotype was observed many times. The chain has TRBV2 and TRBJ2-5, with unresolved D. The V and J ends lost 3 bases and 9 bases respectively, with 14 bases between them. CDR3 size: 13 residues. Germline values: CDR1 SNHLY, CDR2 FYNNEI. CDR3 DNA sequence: TGTGCCAGCAGTGAGGTGACCACAACGGCCCAGTACTTC. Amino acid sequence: CASSEVTTTAQYF.

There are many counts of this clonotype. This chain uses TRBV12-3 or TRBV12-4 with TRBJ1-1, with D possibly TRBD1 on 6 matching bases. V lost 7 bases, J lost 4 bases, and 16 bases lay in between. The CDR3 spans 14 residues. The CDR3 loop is CASTSSTGSTEAFF. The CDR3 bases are TGTGCCAGCACCTCCTCGACAGGATCCACTGAAGCTTTCTTT.

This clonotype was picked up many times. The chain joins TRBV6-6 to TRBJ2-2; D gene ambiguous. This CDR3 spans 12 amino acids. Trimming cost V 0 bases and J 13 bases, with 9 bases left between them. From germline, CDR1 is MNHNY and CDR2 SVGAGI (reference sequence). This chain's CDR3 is CASSYSSGGLFF. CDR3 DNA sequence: TGTGCCAGCAGTTACTCGAGTGGTGGGCTGTTTTTT.

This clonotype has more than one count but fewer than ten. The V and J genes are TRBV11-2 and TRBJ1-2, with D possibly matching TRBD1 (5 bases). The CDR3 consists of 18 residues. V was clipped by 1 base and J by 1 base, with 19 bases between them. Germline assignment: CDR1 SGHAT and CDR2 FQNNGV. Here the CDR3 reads CASSLVGDWDGGNYGYTF. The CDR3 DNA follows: TGTGCCAGCAGCTTAGTGGGGGACTGGGACGGAGGTAACTATGGCTACACCTTC.